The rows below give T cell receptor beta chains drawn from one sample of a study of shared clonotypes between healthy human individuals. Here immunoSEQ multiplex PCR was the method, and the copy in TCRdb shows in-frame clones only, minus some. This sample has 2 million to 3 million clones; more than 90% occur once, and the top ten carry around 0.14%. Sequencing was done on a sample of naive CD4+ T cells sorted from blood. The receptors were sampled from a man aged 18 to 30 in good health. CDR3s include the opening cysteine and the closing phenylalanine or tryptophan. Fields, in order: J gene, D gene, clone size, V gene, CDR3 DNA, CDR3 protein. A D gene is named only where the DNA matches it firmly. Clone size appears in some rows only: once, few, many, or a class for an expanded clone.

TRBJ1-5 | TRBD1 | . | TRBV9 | TGTGCCAGCAGCCCAGGGGGTTCTAGCAATCAGCCCCAGCATTTT | CASSPGGSSNQPQHF
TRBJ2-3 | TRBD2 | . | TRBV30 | TGTGCCTGGAGTCCCCTGACTAGCGGGAGGGGAGATACGCAGTATTTT | CAWSPLTSGRGDTQYF
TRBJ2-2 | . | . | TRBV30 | TGTGCCTGGAGTGGAGGGACCACCGGGGAGCTGTTTTTT | CAWSGGTTGELFF
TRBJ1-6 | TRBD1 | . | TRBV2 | TGTGCCAGCATCCAGGGACAGGGATATAATTCACCCCTCCACTTT | CASIQGQGYNSPLHF
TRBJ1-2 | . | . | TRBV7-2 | TGTGCCAGCAGCTACCACCCCCGGGGGAACAATGGCTACACCTTC | CASSYHPRGNNGYTF
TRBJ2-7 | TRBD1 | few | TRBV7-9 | TGTGCCAGCAGCCGGGGACAGGCGGAGAAGCAGTACTTC | CASSRGQAEKQYF
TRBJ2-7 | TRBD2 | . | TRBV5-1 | TGCGCCAGCAGCTTGGATTGGCGGGAGGGCAGGGGGTACGAGCAGTACTTC | CASSLDWREGRGYEQYF
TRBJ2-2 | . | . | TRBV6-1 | TGTGCCAGCAGTGGAACGGGGTATACCGGGGAGCTGTTTTTT | CASSGTGYTGELFF
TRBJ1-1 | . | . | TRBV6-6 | TGTGCCAGCAGTTATAGCATGAACACTGAAGCTTTCTTT | CASSYSMNTEAFF
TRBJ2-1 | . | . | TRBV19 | TGTGCCAGTACACAAGACCGCTCCTACAATGAGCAGTTCTTC | CASTQDRSYNEQFF
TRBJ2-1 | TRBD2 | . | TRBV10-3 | TGTGCCATCAGTGAGTCCCTAGCGGGGGGGCAGGATGAGCAGTTCTTC | CAISESLAGGQDEQFF
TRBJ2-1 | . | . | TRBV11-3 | TGTGCCAGCAGCTTAGATAGTGGGACAGAGCAGTTCTTC | CASSLDSGTEQFF
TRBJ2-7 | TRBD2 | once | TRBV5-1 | TGCGCCAGCAGCTGGACTAGCGGGGGGCTCAGCTCCTACGAGCAGTACTTC | CASSWTSGGLSSYEQYF
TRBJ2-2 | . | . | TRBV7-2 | TGTGCCAGCAGCATCCGAGGCAGGGCAAGCAGCACCGGGGAGCTGTTTTTT | CASSIRGRASSTGELFF
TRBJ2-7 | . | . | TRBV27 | TGTGCCAGCAGTTCGGGGGTAGGGTTGTACTTC | CASSSGVGLYF
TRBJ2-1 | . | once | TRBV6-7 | TGTGCCAGCAGGACCCTAGCGAAGGCGATAATAGGGAAGAATGAGCAGTTCTTC | CASRTLAKAIIGKNEQFF
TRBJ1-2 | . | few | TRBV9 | TGTGCCAGCAGCGTAGGTCTGGGCTTCGACTATGGCTACACCTTC | CASSVGLGFDYGYTF
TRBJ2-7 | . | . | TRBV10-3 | TGTGCCATCAGTGACCCGACCCTCTACGAGCAGTACTTC | CAISDPTLYEQYF
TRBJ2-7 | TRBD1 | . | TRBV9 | TGTGCCAGCAGCGCCCGAGGTACGGGACAGGGAGGTGGAGAGCAGTACTTC | CASSARGTGQGGGEQYF
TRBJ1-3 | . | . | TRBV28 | TGTGCCAGCAGTCTTGTCGAAAACACCATATATTTT | CASSLVENTIYF
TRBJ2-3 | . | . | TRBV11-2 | TGTGCCAGCAGCCTTAGACTGGCGAACACAGATACGCAGTATTTT | CASSLRLANTDTQYF
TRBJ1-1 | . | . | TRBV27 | TGTGCCAGCAGGATGGGAACCCTGAACACTGAAGCTTTCTTT | CASRMGTLNTEAFF
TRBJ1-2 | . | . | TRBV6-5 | TGTGCCACAAAGCGGGGAGGCGGCTACACCTTC | CATKRGGGYTF
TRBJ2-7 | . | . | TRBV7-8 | TGTGCCAGCAGCTTGGGCAGGTCCTACGAGCAGTACTTC | CASSLGRSYEQYF
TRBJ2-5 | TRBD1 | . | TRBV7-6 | TGTGCCAGCAGCTTAAAAATACAGGGGAAAAGGTTGGAAGAGACCCAGTACTTC | CASSLKIQGKRLEETQYF
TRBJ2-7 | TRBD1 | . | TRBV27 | TGTGCCAGCGCCGCAGGGGGTCTCCCCTACGAGCAGTACTTC | CASAAGGLPYEQYF
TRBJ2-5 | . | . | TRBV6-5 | TGTGCCAGCAGTTACTTGGGACCCCAAGAGACCCAGTACTTC | CASSYLGPQETQYF
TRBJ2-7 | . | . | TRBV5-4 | TGTGCCAGCAGCTTGGGTCGCCCAGCCTCCGAGCAGTACTTC | CASSLGRPASEQYF
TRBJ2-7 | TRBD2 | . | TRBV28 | TGTGCCAGCAGCCTACAAGCGGGGGGCACCTACGAGCAGTACTTC | CASSLQAGGTYEQYF
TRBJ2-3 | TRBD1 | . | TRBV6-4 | TGTGCCAGCAGCCCTCAGGGGGCAGGTGATACGCAGTATTTT | CASSPQGAGDTQYF
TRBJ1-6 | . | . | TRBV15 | TGTGCCACCAGCAGAGTACAGGGCGGTTCACCCCTCCACTTT | CATSRVQGGSPLHF
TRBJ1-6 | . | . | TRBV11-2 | TGTGCCAGCAGCTTGTCTCACAATAATTCACCCCTCCACTTT | CASSLSHNNSPLHF
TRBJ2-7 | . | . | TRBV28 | TGTGCCAGCAGCCCATCCTTCGAGCAGTACTTC | CASSPSFEQYF
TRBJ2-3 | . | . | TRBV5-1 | TGCGCCAGCAGCCTGTCGGGACGGCCCACAGATACGCAGTATTTT | CASSLSGRPTDTQYF
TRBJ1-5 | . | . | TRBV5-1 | TGCGCCAGCAGCTTGGCAGGGTTGAATCAGCCCCAGCATTTT | CASSLAGLNQPQHF
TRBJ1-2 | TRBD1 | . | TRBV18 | TGTGCCAGCTCACCAGGACAGGGCTATGGCTACACCTTC | CASSPGQGYGYTF
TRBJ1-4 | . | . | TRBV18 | TGTGCCAGCTCACCTCCGGGGCGGATTAATGAAAAACTGTTTTTT | CASSPPGRINEKLFF
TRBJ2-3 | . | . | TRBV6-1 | TGTGCCAGCAGATTACAGGGAACAGGGGATACGCAGTATTTT | CASRLQGTGDTQYF
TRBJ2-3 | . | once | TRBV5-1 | TGCGCCAGCAGCGTGACTAGTACAGATACGCAGTATTTT | CASSVTSTDTQYF
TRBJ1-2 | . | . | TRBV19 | TGTGCCAGTAGTATCGACCTATTCGGAGGCTACACCTTC | CASSIDLFGGYTF
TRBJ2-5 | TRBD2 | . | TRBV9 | TGTGCCAGCAGCGCGTACATTGGGTCTAGCGGGAAAGAGACCCAGTACTTC | CASSAYIGSSGKETQYF
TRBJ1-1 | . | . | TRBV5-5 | TGTGCCAGCAGCCGGGGACCGCAGGTGAACACTGAAGCTTTCTTT | CASSRGPQVNTEAFF
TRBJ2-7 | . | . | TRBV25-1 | TGTGCCAGCTGTCAGGCAGGGGCAACGGAGCAGTACTTC | CASCQAGATEQYF
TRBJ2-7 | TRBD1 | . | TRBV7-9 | TGTGCCAGCACCCCCCCCGCGACAGGGGTCTACGAGCAGTACTTC | CASTPPATGVYEQYF
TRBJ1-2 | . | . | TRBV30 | TGTGCCTGGAGTGCGGGTCACGGCTACACCTTC | CAWSAGHGYTF
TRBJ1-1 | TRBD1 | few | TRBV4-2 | TGTGCCAGCAGCCAAGGTGAGGGGGCGGAGAACACTGAAGCTTTCTTT | CASSQGEGAENTEAFF
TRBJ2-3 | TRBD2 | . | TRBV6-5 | TGTGCCAGCATCCCTAGCGGGGGTAGCACAGATACGCAGTATTTT | CASIPSGGSTDTQYF
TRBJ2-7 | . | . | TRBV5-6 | TGTGCCAGCAGCCTGGCCAGGGACGAGCAGTACTTC | CASSLARDEQYF
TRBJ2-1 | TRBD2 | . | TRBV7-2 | TGTGCCAGCAGCTTACTTACGGGAGGGCTGAACAATGAGCAGTTCTTC | CASSLLTGGLNNEQFF
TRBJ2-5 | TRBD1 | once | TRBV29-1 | TGCAGCGTTATCGACAGGGGATGGATTTTAGGGGAGACCCAGTACTTC | CSVIDRGWILGETQYF
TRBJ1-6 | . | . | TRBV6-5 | TGTGCCAGCAGTAAAGGGCGAGAACGGAATTCACCCCTCCACTTT | CASSKGRERNSPLHF
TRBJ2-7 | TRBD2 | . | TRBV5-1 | TGCGCCAGCAGCCCCACTAGCGGGGGGGCCCAAGACGAGCAGTACTTC | CASSPTSGGAQDEQYF
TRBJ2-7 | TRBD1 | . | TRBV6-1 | TGTGCCAGCAGTGACGGACAGGTTCGCTTGTACGAGCAGTACTTC | CASSDGQVRLYEQYF
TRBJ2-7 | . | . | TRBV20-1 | TGCAGTCTTGATAGCTCCTACGAGCAGTACTTC | CSLDSSYEQYF
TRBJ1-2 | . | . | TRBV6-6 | TGTGCCAGCAGCCAACAGGGCCTAAACTATGGCTACACCTTC | CASSQQGLNYGYTF
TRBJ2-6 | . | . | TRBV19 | TGTGCCAGTAGCCTGATGTCCCAGGCCGCCGACCCTGGGGCCAACGTCCTGACTTTC | CASSLMSQAADPGANVLTF